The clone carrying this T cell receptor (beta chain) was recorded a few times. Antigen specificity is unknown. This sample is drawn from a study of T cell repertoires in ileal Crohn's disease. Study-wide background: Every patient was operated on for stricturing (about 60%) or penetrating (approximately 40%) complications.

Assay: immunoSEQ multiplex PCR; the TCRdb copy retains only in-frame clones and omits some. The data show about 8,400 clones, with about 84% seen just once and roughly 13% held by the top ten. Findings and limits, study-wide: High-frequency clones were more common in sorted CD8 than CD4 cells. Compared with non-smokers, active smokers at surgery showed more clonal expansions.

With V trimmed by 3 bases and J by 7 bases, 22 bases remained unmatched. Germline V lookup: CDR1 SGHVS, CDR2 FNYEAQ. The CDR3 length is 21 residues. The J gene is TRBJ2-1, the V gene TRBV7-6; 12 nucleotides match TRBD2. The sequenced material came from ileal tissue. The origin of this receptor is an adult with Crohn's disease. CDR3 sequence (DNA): TGTGCCAGCAGCTTGGCCCCGACTAGCGGGAGAGTAATAGTGGAGATGAATGAGCAGTTCTTC. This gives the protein CASSLAPTSGRVIVEMNEQFF.